This TCR beta chain is from a study of Graves' ophthalmopathy and Graves' hyperthyroidism. This clonotype was seen at least ten times. The authors amplified TCR beta CDR3 regions from RNA transcripts. RT-PCR was first run with HTBI primers, then multiplex PCR in a second round. TCRdb redid the calling of the multiplex PCR reads with MiXCR, one entry per CDR3 protein. The table records over a million distinct CDR3 sequences, 36% of them present only once. The V gene lost 4 bases and the J gene lost 3 bases, with 7 bases spanning the gap. Germline CDR1 and CDR2: MGHRA and YSYEKL. CDR3 length: 13 residues.

Sequencing was performed on peripheral blood or thyroid tissue (not recorded which). This TCR was recovered from an adult man with Graves' hyperthyroidism. This chain joins TRBV4-1 and TRBJ1-3; no reliable D call. CDR3 DNA sequence: TGCGCCAGCAGCCGCCCGGGTGGAAACACCATATATTTT. Translation gives CASSRPGGNTIYF.